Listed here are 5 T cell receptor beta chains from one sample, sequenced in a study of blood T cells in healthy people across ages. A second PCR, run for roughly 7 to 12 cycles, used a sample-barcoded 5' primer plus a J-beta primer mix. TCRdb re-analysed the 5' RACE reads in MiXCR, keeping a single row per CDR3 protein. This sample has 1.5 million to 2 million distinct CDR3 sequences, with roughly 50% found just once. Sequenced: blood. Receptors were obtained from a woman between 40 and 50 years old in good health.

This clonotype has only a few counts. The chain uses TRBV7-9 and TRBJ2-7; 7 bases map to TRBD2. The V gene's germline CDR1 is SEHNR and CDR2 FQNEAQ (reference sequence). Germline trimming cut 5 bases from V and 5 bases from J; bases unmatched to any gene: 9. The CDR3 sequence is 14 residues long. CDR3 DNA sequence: TGTGCCAGCAGCGTGTTGGGCGGGGGTAACGAGCAGTACTTC. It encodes CASSVLGGGNEQYF.

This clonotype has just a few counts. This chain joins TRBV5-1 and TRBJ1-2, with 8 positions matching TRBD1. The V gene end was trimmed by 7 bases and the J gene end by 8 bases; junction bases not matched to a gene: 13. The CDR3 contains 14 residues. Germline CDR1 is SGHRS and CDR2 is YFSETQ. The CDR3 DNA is TGCGCCAGCGGACAGGGAAGTGATTCGGGAGGCTACACCTTC. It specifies CASGQGSDSGGYTF.

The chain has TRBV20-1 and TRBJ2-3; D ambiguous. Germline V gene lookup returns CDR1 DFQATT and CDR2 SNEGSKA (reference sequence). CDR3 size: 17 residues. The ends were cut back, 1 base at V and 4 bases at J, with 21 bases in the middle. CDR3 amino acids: CSARVPRPHRRADTQYF. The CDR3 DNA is TGCAGTGCTAGAGTCCCACGCCCCCACCGCCGCGCAGATACGCAGTATTTT.

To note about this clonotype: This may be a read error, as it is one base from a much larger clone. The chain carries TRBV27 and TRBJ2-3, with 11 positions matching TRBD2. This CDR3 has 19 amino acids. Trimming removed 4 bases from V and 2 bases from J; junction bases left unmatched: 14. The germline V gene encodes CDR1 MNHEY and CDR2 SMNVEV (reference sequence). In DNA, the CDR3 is TGTGCCAGCAGTTGGAGCCTAGCGGGGGGCTCATTGTCCACAGATACGCAGTATTTT. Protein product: CASSWSLAGGSLSTDTQYF.

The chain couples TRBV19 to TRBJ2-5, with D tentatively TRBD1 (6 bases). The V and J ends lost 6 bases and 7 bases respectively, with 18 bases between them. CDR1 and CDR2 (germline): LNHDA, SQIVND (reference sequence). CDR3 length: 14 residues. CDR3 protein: CASSATGTGGTQYF. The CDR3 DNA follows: TGTGCCAGTAGCGCGACAGGAACCGGCGGGACCCAGTACTTC. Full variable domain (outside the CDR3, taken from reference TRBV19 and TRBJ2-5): DGGITQSPKYLFRKEGQNVTLSCEQNLNHDAMYWYRQDPGQGLRLIYYSQIVNDFQKGDIAEGYSVSREKKESFPLTVTSAQKNPTAFYLCASSATGTGGTQYFGPGTRLLVL.